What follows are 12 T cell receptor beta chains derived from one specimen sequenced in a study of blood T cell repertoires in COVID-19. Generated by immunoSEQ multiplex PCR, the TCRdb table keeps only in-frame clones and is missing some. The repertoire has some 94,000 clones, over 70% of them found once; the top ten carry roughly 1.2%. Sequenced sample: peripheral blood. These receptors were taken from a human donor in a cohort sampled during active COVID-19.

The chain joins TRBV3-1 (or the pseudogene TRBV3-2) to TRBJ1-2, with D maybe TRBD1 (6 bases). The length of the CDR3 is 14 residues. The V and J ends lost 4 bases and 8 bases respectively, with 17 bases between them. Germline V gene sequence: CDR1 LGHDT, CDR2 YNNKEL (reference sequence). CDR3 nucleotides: TGTGCCAGCAGCCCTCAGCAGACAGGAAAGGGCTACACCTTC. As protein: CASSPQQTGKGYTF.

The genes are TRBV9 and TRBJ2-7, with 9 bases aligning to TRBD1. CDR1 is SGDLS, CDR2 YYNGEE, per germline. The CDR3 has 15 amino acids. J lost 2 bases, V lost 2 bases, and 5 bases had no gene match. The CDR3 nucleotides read TGTGCCAGCAGCGTTGGGACAGGGACAACCTACGAGCAGTACTTC. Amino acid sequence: CASSVGTGTTYEQYF.

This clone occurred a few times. The CDR3 is CASSSLAGVGSYEQYF. The CDR3, as DNA: TGTGCCAGCAGCTCCTTAGCGGGAGTAGGGTCCTACGAGCAGTACTTC. The chain recombines TRBV11-2 with TRBJ2-7; 9 nucleotides align to TRBD2. Germline V gene sequence: CDR1 SGHAT, CDR2 FQNNGV. This CDR3 spans 16 amino acids. After removal of 4 bases from V and 1 base from J, the junction contained 8 bases not matched to a gene.

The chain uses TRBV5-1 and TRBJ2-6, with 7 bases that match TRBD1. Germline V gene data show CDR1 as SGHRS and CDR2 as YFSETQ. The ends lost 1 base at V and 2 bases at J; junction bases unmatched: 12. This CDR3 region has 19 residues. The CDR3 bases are TGCGCCAGCAGCTTGCGCAGACAGGGACAAGGTGCTGGGGCCAACGTCCTGACTTTC. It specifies CASSLRRQGQGAGANVLTF.

The chain's CDR3 is CASSSPGLISDGYTF. DNA for the CDR3: TGTGCCAGCAGTTCTCCGGGACTCATCTCGGACGGCTACACCTTC. This chain uses TRBV28 with TRBJ1-2; a possible D gene is TRBD1 (5 bases). V was shortened by 4 bases and J by 8 bases, with 20 bases between the two germline ends. CDR3 length: 15 amino acids. Germline V gene sequence: CDR1 MDHEN, CDR2 SYDVKM.

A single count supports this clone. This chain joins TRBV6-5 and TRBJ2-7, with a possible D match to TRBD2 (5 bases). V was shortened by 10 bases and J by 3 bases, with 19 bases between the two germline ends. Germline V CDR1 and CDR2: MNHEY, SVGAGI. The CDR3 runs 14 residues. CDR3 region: CATGERGPNYEQYF. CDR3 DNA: TGTGCCACCGGGGAGCGTGGACCTAACTACGAGCAGTACTTC.

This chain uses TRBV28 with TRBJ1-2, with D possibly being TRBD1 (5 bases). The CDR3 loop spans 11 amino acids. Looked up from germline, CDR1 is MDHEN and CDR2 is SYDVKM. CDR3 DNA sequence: TGTGCAACCACGGGGGTGGAGGGCTACACCTTC. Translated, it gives CATTGVEGYTF.

The CDR3 nucleotides are TGTGCCAGCAGCTCCCCCGCAGCGGGAACCGGGGAGCTGTTTTTT. Protein product: CASSSPAAGTGELFF. The chain carries TRBV28 and TRBJ2-2; 7 nucleotides line up with TRBD2. Germline loops: CDR1 MDHEN, CDR2 SYDVKM. The CDR3 is 15 residues long. V shed 6 bases, J shed 5 bases, and the junction held 9 bases outside the gene matches.

The CDR3 DNA reads TGCGCCAGCAGCCAAGCTCGACTAGCGGGAAGGGAGACCCAGTACTTC. It is translated as CASSQARLAGRETQYF. This sequence joins TRBV4-1 and TRBJ2-5; TRBD2 agrees at 11 bases. Germline V gene sequence: CDR1 MGHRA, CDR2 YSYEKL. The CDR3 covers 16 residues. V dropped 1 base and J dropped 5; count of bases not matched to a gene: 6.

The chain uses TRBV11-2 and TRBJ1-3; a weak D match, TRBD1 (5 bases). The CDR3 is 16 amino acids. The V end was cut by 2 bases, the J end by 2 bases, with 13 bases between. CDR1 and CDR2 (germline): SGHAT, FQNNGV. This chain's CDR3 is CASSLSGGGTGNTIYF. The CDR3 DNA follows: TGTGCCAGCAGCTTATCCGGTGGGGGGACTGGAAACACCATATATTTT.

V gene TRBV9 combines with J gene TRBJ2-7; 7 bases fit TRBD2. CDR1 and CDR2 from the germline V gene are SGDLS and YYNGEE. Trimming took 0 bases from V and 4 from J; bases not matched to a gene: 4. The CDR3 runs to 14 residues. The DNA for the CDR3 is TGTGCCAGCAGCGTAGACCTAGCGGTATACGAGCAGTACTTC. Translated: CASSVDLAVYEQYF.

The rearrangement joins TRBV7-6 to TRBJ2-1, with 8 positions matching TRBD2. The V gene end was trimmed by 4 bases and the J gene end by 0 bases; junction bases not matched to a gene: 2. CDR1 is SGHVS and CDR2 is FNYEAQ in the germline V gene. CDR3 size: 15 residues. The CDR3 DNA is TGTGCCAGCAGCTCCGGGACTAGCTCCTACAATGAGCAGTTCTTC. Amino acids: CASSSGTSSYNEQFF.